Listed below are T cell receptor beta chains from one sample, sequenced in a study of identical twins. One entry per CDR3 protein, called by TCRdb with MiXCR from the 5' RACE reads. The sample lists approximately 630,000 distinct CDR3 sequences, under 8.5% occurring once. These same data were also listed under a study on yellow fever vaccine responses in identical twins.

Specimen: PBMCs. The receptor source for this set is a woman under 30 in good health. CDR3s include the opening cysteine and the closing phenylalanine or tryptophan. A D gene is named only where the DNA matches it firmly. Clone size, where shown, is once, few, many, or a class for clones that have expanded.

v_call,d_call,clone_size,j_call,cdr3_nt,cdr3_aa
TRBV12-3/TRBV12-4,NA,NA,TRBJ1-1,TGTGCCAGCAGCCAAATCTACACATCCATGAACACTGAAGCTTTCTTT,CASSQIYTSMNTEAFF
TRBV21-1,NA,many,TRBJ2-1,TGTGCCAGCAGCAAGGGTCCCGGCAGACTAGCGGGCCCCTACAATGAGCAGTTCTTC,CASSKGPGRLAGPYNEQFF
TRBV20-1,NA,few,TRBJ2-1,TGCAGTGCGCAAGGCACGGTTTCCTACAATGAGCAGTTCTTC,CSAQGTVSYNEQFF
TRBV12-3/TRBV12-4,NA,NA,TRBJ2-3,TGTGCCAGCAGTTCCCCCCTGTCGTGGGAGTGGACAGATACGCAGTATTTT,CASSSPLSWEWTDTQYF
TRBV14,TRBD1,NA,TRBJ1-1,TGTGCCAGCAGCCAAGATCTAGAGGGGGCTGGGTTCTTTTTATCGAACACTGAAGCTTTCTTT,CASSQDLEGAGFFLSNTEAFF
TRBV28,NA,NA,TRBJ2-1,TGTGCCAGCAGACCCAACCCGACCGGGGAGTTCCGGAGTGAGCAGTTCTTC,CASRPNPTGEFRSEQFF
TRBV12-3/TRBV12-4,NA,many,TRBJ2-6,TGTGCCAGCACCCAGGGGTTTGCTGGGGCCAACGTCCTGACTTTC,CASTQGFAGANVLTF
TRBV7-7,TRBD2,NA,TRBJ2-1,TGTGCCAGCAGCTTAGGTCCGGGACTTAGCGGGTACAATGAGCAGTTCTTC,CASSLGPGLSGYNEQFF
TRBV7-9,NA,many,TRBJ1-1,TGTGCCAGCAGCTTACTCAGGGATTCGGGCACTGAAGCTTTCTTT,CASSLLRDSGTEAFF
TRBV25-1,TRBD1,many,TRBJ2-5,TGTGCCAGCAGTAAAGGGGGCTGGGAGACCCAGTACTTC,CASSKGGWETQYF
TRBV5-5,TRBD1,NA,TRBJ1-2,TGTGCCAGCAGCCCCGGGCCGGACAGGGTAGATGGCTACACCTTC,CASSPGPDRVDGYTF
TRBV16,NA,many,TRBJ2-1,TGTGCCACCAAACCCGGGACAGGGACTAGTGAGCAGTTCTTC,CATKPGTGTSEQFF
TRBV10-3,NA,many,TRBJ2-7,TGTGCCATCAGTCCCCGGAACTACGAGCAGTACTTC,CAISPRNYEQYF
TRBV29-1,TRBD1,few,TRBJ2-4,TGCAGCGTGGAACCCGGACAGGGGAGAAACATTCAGTACTTC,CSVEPGQGRNIQYF
TRBV4-1,NA,few,TRBJ2-1,TGCGCCAGCAGCCAAGAAAGGTCGGGAGCGAACAATGAGCAGTTCTTC,CASSQERSGANNEQFF
TRBV9,NA,NA,TRBJ2-1,TGTGCCAGCAGGGGCCAGTATGAGCAGTTCTTC,CASRGQYEQFF
TRBV12-3/TRBV12-4,NA,NA,TRBJ1-4,TGTGCCAGCAGTTTACTCGAAAAACTGTTTTTT,CASSLLEKLFF
TRBV28,TRBD2,NA,TRBJ2-7,TGTGCCAGCAGGGGGGGGAGAAACTACGAGCAGTACTTC,CASRGGRNYEQYF
TRBV12-3/TRBV12-4,NA,many,TRBJ1-2,TGTGCCAGCAGCTTAAAGAGGGGCTACACCTTC,CASSLKRGYTF
TRBV12-3/TRBV12-4,TRBD2,NA,TRBJ2-1,TGTGCCAGCAGGGTCCCGGGAGGTACGAGCGATGAGCAGTTCTTC,CASRVPGGTSDEQFF
TRBV7-9,NA,few,TRBJ2-5,TGTGCCAGCAGCCACGAGGAGGGCCGGGAGACCCAGTACTTC,CASSHEEGRETQYF
TRBV2,NA,few,TRBJ1-1,TGTGCCAGCGGCGGGCCGACGGAGGCTTTCTTT,CASGGPTEAFF
TRBV20-1,NA,few,TRBJ1-2,TGCAGTGTTCTCCAGGGATCGGGCTATGGCTACACCTTC,CSVLQGSGYGYTF
TRBV4-2,NA,many,TRBJ2-3,TGTGCCAGCAGCCAGGACCCGGTAGCAGATACGCAGTATTTT,CASSQDPVADTQYF
TRBV5-1,NA,NA,TRBJ2-7,TGCGCCAGCAGTCCCCGGAGTTCCCCCACCTACGAGCAGTACTTC,CASSPRSSPTYEQYF
TRBV15,TRBD1,few,TRBJ1-1,TGTGCCACCAGAACACAGGGGGGGGCTGAAGCTTTCTTT,CATRTQGGAEAFF
TRBV28,TRBD1,many,TRBJ2-1,TGTGCCAGCAGTTTAGGTGGGACAGGGTACAATGAGCAGTTCTTC,CASSLGGTGYNEQFF
TRBV10-3,TRBD1,many,TRBJ1-1,TGTGCCATCAGCCGGACAGGGGAGAACACTGAAGCTTTCTTT,CAISRTGENTEAFF
TRBV5-1,TRBD2,many,TRBJ2-1,TGCGCCAGCAGCTTGGCCAGGTGGACTAGCGACAATGAGCAGTTCTTC,CASSLARWTSDNEQFF
TRBV12-3/TRBV12-4,NA,few,TRBJ1-6,TGTGCCAGTCACACAGGGCACTCACCCCTCCACTTT,CASHTGHSPLHF
TRBV12-3/TRBV12-4,NA,few,TRBJ1-5,TGTGCCAGCAGTCGGCCTCATCAGCCCCAGCATTTT,CASSRPHQPQHF
TRBV5-1,TRBD2,many,TRBJ2-3,TGCGCCAGCAGCTTGGTGGCTAGCGGGGGCCCTCAGGATACGCAGTATTTT,CASSLVASGGPQDTQYF
TRBV5-1,TRBD1,many,TRBJ1-1,TGCGCCAGCAGCTTACAGGGGTTGGACACTGAAGCTTTCTTT,CASSLQGLDTEAFF
TRBV6-1,TRBD2,NA,TRBJ2-3,TGTGCCAGCAGCTGGGGGGAAGTGACGCGGGAGGGCACAGATACGCAGTATTTT,CASSWGEVTREGTDTQYF
TRBV5-1,TRBD1,NA,TRBJ2-6,TGCGCCAGCAGCTTGGACGGACAGGGCCTACTATCTGGGGCCAACGTCCTGACTTTC,CASSLDGQGLLSGANVLTF
TRBV28,NA,NA,TRBJ1-4,TGTGCCAGCAGCCTTCCAGGGGACTGGGGCGAAAAACTGTTTTTT,CASSLPGDWGEKLFF
TRBV7-8,TRBD1,many,TRBJ1-2,TGTGCCAGCAGCTTAGAAGGACAGGCCTTCTATGGCTACACCTTC,CASSLEGQAFYGYTF